This T cell receptor (beta chain) was sequenced for a study of a mutant IDH1 vaccine in newly diagnosed glioma. In the study overall: Treated patients had a mean age of 40.4 years and a sex split that was about 62% male and roughly 40% female. Pretreatment consisted of radiotherapy, temozolomide, or both, with most receiving both.

The CDR3 contains 15 residues. Germline CDR1 and CDR2: MNHEY and SVGAGI. Deletions cut 0 bases from V and 7 bases from J, with 15 bases between. The sample's time point: baseline, week 1 (first vaccination visit). Treatment defined: pre-vaccination baseline after standard-of-care therapy. The method was immunoSEQ multiplex PCR; TCRdb's version includes in-frame clones alone and lacks a portion of them. Altogether tens of thousands of clones are present, over 60% being singletons, with the ten largest covering roughly 9%. The sequencing here drew on peripheral blood mononuclear cells (PBMCs), taken from a glioma patient treated with radiotherapy, temozolomide or both. This TCR was recovered from a man aged 45-65 years with glioma. Some clones in this sample may be carry-over from other donors' samples. The chain carries TRBV6-5 and TRBJ1-2, with D tentatively TRBD1 (5 bases). CDR3 protein: CASSYSGTGVSGYTF. The DNA for the CDR3 is TGTGCCAGCAGTTACTCTGGAACAGGAGTCTCTGGCTACACCTTC.